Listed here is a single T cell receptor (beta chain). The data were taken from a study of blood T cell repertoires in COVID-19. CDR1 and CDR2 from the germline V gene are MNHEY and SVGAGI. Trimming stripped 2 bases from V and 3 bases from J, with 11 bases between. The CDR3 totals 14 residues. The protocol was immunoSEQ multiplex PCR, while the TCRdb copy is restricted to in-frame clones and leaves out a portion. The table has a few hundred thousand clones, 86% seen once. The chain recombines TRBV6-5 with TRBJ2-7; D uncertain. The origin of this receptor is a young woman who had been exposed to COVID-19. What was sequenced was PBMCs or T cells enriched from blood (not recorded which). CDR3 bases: TGTGCCAGCAGTTACCCTCCGGAGAACTACGAGCAGTACTTC. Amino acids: CASSYPPENYEQYF.